The 17 T cell receptor beta chains given below trace back to one sample, sequenced in a study of T cell repertoires in cytomegalovirus infection. TCRdb ran MiXCR on the reads and lists one entry per CDR3 protein. The sample shows about 490,000 distinct CDR3 sequences, 16% of them seen only once. Input material: CD8+ T cells from PBMCs. The receptors shown here come from a human donor in good health (CMV status not recorded). Some clones in this sample may be carry-over from other donors' samples.

A few counts support this clonotype. The V call is TRBV28, the J call TRBJ1-1, with D possibly being TRBD1 (5 bases). Trimming left V 5 bases short and J 7 bases short, with 14 bases between. This CDR3 has 13 amino acids. CDR1 and CDR2 from the germline V gene are MDHEN and SYDVKM. The CDR3 DNA sequence: TGTGCCAGCAGTCTTCGGGGGACTAATGAAGCTTTCTTT. This sequence encodes CASSLRGTNEAFF.

A few counts support this clonotype. This chain uses TRBV4-2 with TRBJ1-5; a possible D gene is TRBD1 (6 bases). There are 16 residues in the CDR3. V was cut by 0 bases and J by 6 bases, with 15 bases left in between. Looked up from germline, CDR1 is LGHNA and CDR2 is YNFKEQ. The CDR3, as DNA: TGTGCCAGCAGCCAAGATACAGGGAATGATGCTCAGCCCCAGCATTTT. This gives the protein CASSQDTGNDAQPQHF.

This clonotype occurred many times. The genes are TRBV7-8 and TRBJ2-2, with unresolved D. Trimming shortened V by 5 bases and J by 7 bases, and 8 bases separated the two germline ends. The germline gives CDR1 SGHVS, CDR2 FQNEAQ. The CDR3 extends over 12 amino acids. The CDR3 is CASSLRLGELFF. CDR3 bases: TGTGCCAGCAGCCTACGGCTCGGGGAGCTGTTTTTT.

This clonotype was seen repeatedly, ten times or more. The chain has TRBV7-9 and TRBJ2-7, with TRBD1 matching over 9 bases. Losses at the gene ends were 3 bases for V and 4 bases for J; bases not matched to a gene: 4. The CDR3 contains 14 residues. Germline V gives CDR1 SEHNR, CDR2 FQNEAQ (reference sequence). CDR3 protein: CASSFDRGWYEQYF. The CDR3, as DNA: TGTGCCAGCAGCTTTGACAGGGGGTGGTACGAGCAGTACTTC. Supplemented by reference TRBV7-9 and TRBJ2-7, the full variable domain reads DTGVSQNPRHKITKRGQNVTFRCDPISEHNRLYWYRQTLGQGPEFLTYFQNEAQLEKSRLLSDRFSAERPKGSFSTLEIQRTEQGDSAMYLCASSFDRGWYEQYFGPGTRLTVT.

The genes are TRBV7-6 and TRBJ2-3; TRBD2 is a possible D gene (5 bases). Trimming removed 5 bases from V and 3 bases from J, with 12 bases in between. The germline gives CDR1 SGHVS, CDR2 FNYEAQ. CDR3 length equals 14 residues. CDR3 coding DNA: TGTGCCAGCAGCCGCGGGCTGAGAACAGATACGCAGTATTTT. Translated, it gives CASSRGLRTDTQYF.

The chain is built from TRBV14 and TRBJ2-1; 10 bases fit TRBD2. CDR3 length: 13 residues. The ends lost 5 bases at V and 9 bases at J; junction bases unmatched: 4. The germline gives CDR1 SGHDN, CDR2 FVKESK. CDR3 region: CASSELAGSEQFF. CDR3 bases: TGTGCCAGCAGCGAACTAGCGGGGAGTGAGCAGTTCTTC.

The chain joins TRBV6-6 to TRBJ2-2; D assignment may be TRBD1 or TRBD2 (5 bases each). The CDR3 is 14 residues long. Germline loops: CDR1 MNHNY, CDR2 SVGAGI (reference sequence). The V end was cut by 2 bases, the J end by 3 bases, with 7 bases between. The chain's CDR3 is CASSYGGHTGELFF. CDR3 nucleotides: TGTGCCAGCAGTTACGGGGGTCACACCGGGGAGCTGTTTTTT.

Comments on this clonotype: Relative to the germline gene, one junction end is altered; a read error may explain this. The V and J genes are TRBV7-6 and TRBJ2-3, with 8 bases matching TRBD1. The germline V gene has CDR1 SGHVS and CDR2 FNYEAQ. The length of the CDR3 is 15 residues. CDR3 sequence: CARSSSGGSTDTHYF. The CDR3 nucleotides read TGTGCGAGAAGCTCGTCAGGGGGCTCTACAGATACGCATTATTTT.

Concerning this clonotype itself: A read error may explain this, as a much larger clone is one base away. The chain joins TRBV5-5 to TRBJ2-1; D remains unclear. CDR3 length: 13 residues. The V gene's germline CDR1 is SGHKS and CDR2 YYEKEE (reference sequence). With 4 bases removed from V and 7 bases from J, the gap between germline ends came to 12 bases. CDR3 residues: CASSGWKENEQFF. CDR3 coding DNA: TGTGCCAGCAGCGGATGGAAAGAAAATGAGCAGTTCTTC. Looking up the rest from reference TRBV5-5 and TRBJ2-1 gives the full variable domain: DAGVTQSPTHLIKTRGQQVTLRCSPISGHKSVSWYQQVLGQGPQFIFQYYEKEERGRGNFPDRFSARQFPNYSSELNVNALLLGDSALYLCASSGWKENEQFFGPGTRLTVL.

This rearrangement joins TRBV4-1 to TRBJ2-2; possibly TRBD2 for D (6 bases). The germline V and J ends were trimmed by 0 bases and 5 bases, with 10 bases remaining between them. The CDR3 covers 15 residues. Germline V gene lookup returns CDR1 MGHRA and CDR2 YSYEKL. CDR3 in amino acids: CASSQDTGGTGELFF. The DNA of the CDR3 is TGCGCCAGCAGCCAAGACACAGGAGGGACCGGGGAGCTGTTTTTT.

The rearrangement links TRBV19 to TRBJ1-2; D remains unclear. Germline V gene sequence: CDR1 LNHDA, CDR2 SQIVND (reference sequence). Trimming took 1 base from V and 2 from J, leaving 8 bases between them. CDR3 size: 14 residues. The CDR3 sequence: CASSIASTNYGYTF. The DNA for the CDR3 is TGTGCCAGTAGTATAGCTTCCACAAACTATGGCTACACCTTC.

This clonotype was seen ten or more times. This chain connects TRBV7-9 to TRBJ1-1, with a tentative D call TRBD1 (5 bases). The germline gives CDR1 SEHNR, CDR2 FQNEAQ (reference sequence). This CDR3 is 16 amino acids long. Trimming shortened V by 5 bases and J by 3 bases, and 19 bases separated the two germline ends. For the CDR3, the DNA is TGTGCCAGCAGCCCACGGGACCTGAGGGGTTACACTGAAGCTTTCTTT. It codes for CASSPRDLRGYTEAFF. Variable domain in full (rest from reference TRBV7-9 and TRBJ1-1): DTGVSQNPRHKITKRGQNVTFRCDPISEHNRLYWYRQTLGQGPEFLTYFQNEAQLEKSRLLSDRFSAERPKGSFSTLEIQRTEQGDSAMYLCASSPRDLRGYTEAFFGQGTRLTVV.

The table lists this clonotype with many counts. The chain joins TRBV7-9 to TRBJ2-7; no clear D gene. The CDR3 has 14 amino acids. The germline gives CDR1 SEHNR, CDR2 FQNEAQ (reference sequence). V gave up 5 bases and J gave up 0 bases, with 11 bases separating them. CDR3 region: CASSTTASSYEQYF. DNA of the CDR3: TGTGCCAGCAGCACCACGGCTAGCTCCTACGAGCAGTACTTC.

The chain employs TRBV6-5 and TRBJ2-1; the match to TRBD1 covers 8 bases. The CDR3 runs 17 residues. V shed 2 bases and J 4 bases; nucleotides not matched to a gene: 10. Germline V gene data show CDR1 as MNHEY and CDR2 as SVGAGI. CDR3 DNA sequence: TGTGCCAGCAGTTACCGACGGACAGGGTCGATATACAATGAGCAGTTCTTC. It is translated as CASSYRRTGSIYNEQFF.

Only a few counts were recorded for this clonotype. The V call is TRBV5-4, the J call TRBJ1-6; maybe TRBD1 (6 bases). Between the trimmed V and J ends, which lost 0 bases and 6 bases, there was a span of 13 bases. CDR1 is SGHNT, CDR2 YYREEE, per germline (reference sequence). This CDR3 is built from 16 residues. CDR3 sequence: CASSLAGQRTNSPLHF. As DNA, the CDR3 is TGTGCCAGCAGCTTGGCTGGACAGAGGACTAATTCACCCCTCCACTTT. The full variable domain, rest sourced from reference TRBV5-4 and TRBJ1-6, is ETGVTQSPTHLIKTRGQQVTLRCSSQSGHNTVSWYQQALGQGPQFIFQYYREEENGRGNFPPRFSGLQFPNYSSELNVNALELDDSALYLCASSLAGQRTNSPLHFGNGTRLTVT.

The chain joins TRBV5-1 to TRBJ2-2, with no clear D. CDR1 is SGHRS and CDR2 is YFSETQ in the germline V gene. V was pared by 0 bases and J by 4 bases, with 13 bases between. The CDR3 sequence is 16 residues long. Written as DNA, the CDR3 is TGCGCCAGCAGCTTGGATAGACCCCTGGCCACCGGGGAGCTGTTTTTT. Translated: CASSLDRPLATGELFF. The whole variable domain, remainder taken from reference TRBV5-1 and TRBJ2-2, is KAGVTQTPRYLIKTRGQQVTLSCSPISGHRSVSWYQQTPGQGLQFLFEYFSETQRNKGNFPGRFSGRQFSNSRSEMNVSTLELGDSALYLCASSLDRPLATGELFFGEGSRLTVL.

This clonotype was detected ten times or more. Here the CDR3 DNA reads TGTGCCAGCAGCTTAGTCCAGCCGGGACAGGGGTCCAAAAACATTCAGTACTTC. This encodes CASSLVQPGQGSKNIQYF. This chain connects TRBV7-9 to TRBJ2-4, with 10 bases matching TRBD1. In germline, CDR1 is SEHNR, CDR2 FQNEAQ (reference sequence). This CDR3 has 18 amino acids. The V and J ends lost 1 base and 2 bases, in that order; junction bases with no gene match: 8.